These 9 T cell receptor beta chains were sequenced from one sample in a study of blood T cells in healthy people across ages. Using a J-beta primer mix together with a sample-barcoded 5' primer, a second PCR was run for about 7 to 12 cycles. TCRdb re-derived calls from the 5' RACE reads in MiXCR, one entry per CDR3 protein. The sample lists 1.5 million to 1.8 million distinct CDR3 sequences, about 45% occurring once. Input material: blood. The receptors originated from a woman under 30 in good health.

This clonotype has just a few counts. V usage is TRBV25-1 and J usage is TRBJ2-3; no clear D gene. Trimming pared 3 bases from V and 2 bases from J, leaving 12 bases between. The CDR3 spans 15 residues. CDR1 is MGHDK and CDR2 is SYGVNS in the germline V gene. The CDR3 region is CASSDYKWSTDTQYF. The CDR3 DNA reads TGTGCCAGCAGTGACTACAAGTGGTCCACAGATACGCAGTATTTT.

V gene TRBV7-3 combines with J gene TRBJ1-1; D is unclear. The CDR3 is 13 amino acids. The germline gives CDR1 SGHTA, CDR2 FQGTGA. The V gene lost 0 bases and the J gene lost 5 bases, with 7 bases spanning the gap. The CDR3 reads CASSLTRETEAFF. Here the CDR3 DNA reads TGTGCCAGCAGCTTAACCCGGGAGACTGAAGCTTTCTTT.

This clonotype was seen a handful of times. The chain joins TRBV20-1 to TRBJ2-1, with TRBD1 as a possible D gene (5 bases). From germline, CDR1 is DFQATT and CDR2 SNEGSKA (reference sequence). Trimming stripped 6 bases from V and 1 base from J, with 10 bases between. The CDR3 is made up of 13 amino acids. The CDR3 DNA is TGCAGTGCCGGCTCAGGGTCCTACAATGAGCAGTTCTTC. Protein product: CSAGSGSYNEQFF.

The rearrangement links TRBV3-1 to TRBJ2-1; D remains ambiguous. V lost 4 bases and J lost 8, with 21 bases in between. Germline CDR1 LGHDT, CDR2 YNNKEL (reference sequence). This CDR3 is built from 16 residues. CDR3 nucleotide sequence: TGTGCCAGCAGCCTAGAATCTAGGAAACCGACCCATGAGCAGTTCTTC. Its protein product is CASSLESRKPTHEQFF.

The genes are TRBV10-3 and TRBJ1-2; TRBD1 agrees at 8 bases. Germline values: CDR1 ENHRY, CDR2 SYGVKD. The ends lost 6 bases at V and 0 bases at J; junction bases unmatched: 3. There are 14 residues in the CDR3. The CDR3, as DNA: TGTGCCATCAGCGTACAGGGGGCTAACTATGGCTACACCTTC. Protein product: CAISVQGANYGYTF.

The chain carries TRBV12-3 or TRBV12-4 and TRBJ1-1; D is ambiguous. This CDR3 is built from 14 residues. V was clipped by 2 bases and J by 1 base, with 8 bases between them. The CDR3 DNA is TGTGCCAGCAGTTTAACAGATACGAACACTGAAGCTTTCTTT. The encoded protein is CASSLTDTNTEAFF.

This clonotype appeared a few times. The chain employs TRBV5-1 and TRBJ2-1, with 7 bases identical to TRBD1. This CDR3 spans 15 amino acids. Trimming removed 0 bases from V and 3 bases from J; junction bases left unmatched: 3. CDR1 SGHRS and CDR2 YFSETQ come from the germline V gene. The CDR3 region has the DNA TGCGCCAGCAGCTTGGACTGGGACAGCTACAATGAGCAGTTCTTC. Translated, it gives CASSLDWDSYNEQFF.

This clonotype appeared a few times. This chain joins TRBV3-1 and TRBJ1-2; D gene uncertain. Trimming took off 0 bases at V and 1 base at J, with 6 bases between the two ends. The CDR3 extends over 14 amino acids. Germline V gene sequence: CDR1 LGHDT, CDR2 YNNKEL (reference sequence). Here the CDR3 reads CASSQDTSNYGYTF. The CDR3 DNA reads TGTGCCAGCAGCCAAGATACCAGTAACTATGGCTACACCTTC.

This chain uses TRBV4-1 with TRBJ1-1; unclear D gene. Germline CDR1 reads MGHRA; CDR2 reads YSYEKL. The CDR3 runs to 14 residues. Deletions cut 6 bases from V and 4 bases from J, with 15 bases between. CDR3 region: CASSRDTLITEAFF. The CDR3 DNA follows: TGCGCCAGCAGTCGCGACACCTTGATCACTGAAGCTTTCTTT.